The next 17 T cell receptor beta chains were all read from a single sample in a study of cytomegalovirus exposure and HLA in healthy donors. In the PCR, 60 Vbeta and 13 Jbeta primers were used. TCRdb's table, derived via immunoSEQ multiplex PCR, lists solely in-frame clones and lacks some. The sample lists some 78,000 clones, about three quarters seen once, with around 10% in the top ten. The sample taken for sequencing was PBMCs. Every receptor here comes from a woman between 40 and 55 years old in good health and CMV-seropositive.

The genes are TRBV6-5 and TRBJ2-7, with TRBD2 matching 9 bases. CDR1 and CDR2 (germline): MNHEY, SVGAGI. The length of the CDR3 is 14 residues. The trim removed 3 bases at V and 6 bases at J, leaving 6 bases unmatched. This CDR3 reads CASSYASGVTEQYF. CDR3 DNA: TGTGCCAGCAGTTATGCTAGCGGGGTAACCGAGCAGTACTTC.

This sequence joins TRBV4-1 and TRBJ2-5; 7 positions match TRBD2. Losses at the gene ends were 2 bases for V and 5 bases for J; bases not matched to a gene: 11. CDR1 is MGHRA, CDR2 YSYEKL, per germline. The CDR3 is 16 amino acids. The CDR3 region is CASSQTGGAGWETQYF. The CDR3 DNA reads TGCGCCAGCAGCCAAACGGGGGGAGCCGGTTGGGAGACCCAGTACTTC.

The chain links TRBV28 to TRBJ2-7; D is possibly TRBD2 (5 bases). This CDR3 is built from 16 residues. V was pared by 7 bases and J by 0 bases, with 19 bases between. Germline CDR1 reads MDHEN; CDR2 reads SYDVKM. The chain's CDR3 is CASIPSSGVSSYEQYF. The CDR3 DNA is TGTGCCAGCATCCCAAGTTCCGGGGTCAGCTCCTACGAGCAGTACTTC.

CDR3 nucleotides: TGTGCCACCGGGACAGGGGGGAACTATGGCTACACCTTC. Translated, it gives CATGTGGNYGYTF. V gene TRBV2 combines with J gene TRBJ1-2; 11 bases are a match to TRBD1. The trim removed 10 bases at V and 2 bases at J, leaving 3 bases unmatched. Germline V gene lookup returns CDR1 SNHLY and CDR2 FYNNEI. The CDR3 runs 13 residues.

This clone was observed once. The chain employs TRBV6-5 and TRBJ1-2, with D perhaps matching TRBD1 (6 bases). CDR1 and CDR2 from the germline V gene are MNHEY and SVGAGI. Trimming took off 0 bases at V and 6 bases at J, with 14 bases between the two ends. The CDR3 extends over 15 amino acids. This CDR3 reads CASSYSTRGGDGYTF. For the CDR3, the DNA is TGTGCCAGCAGTTACTCGACCAGGGGAGGGGATGGCTACACCTTC.

V gene TRBV30 combines with J gene TRBJ2-3, with 12 nucleotides matching TRBD2. V was clipped by 2 bases and J by 5 bases; unmatched bases: 8. Germline CDR1 reads GTSNPN; CDR2 reads SVGIG (reference sequence). This CDR3 spans 16 amino acids. The CDR3 loop reads CAWSPILAGGRDTQYF. CDR3 nucleotides: TGTGCCTGGAGTCCTATTCTAGCGGGAGGGCGAGATACGCAGTATTTT.

This clone was counted a few times. At one end, the junction sequence differs from germline, possibly due to a read error. The chain joins TRBV5-1 to TRBJ2-1; the match to TRBD2 covers 11 bases. CDR3 length: 13 residues. Germline lookup yields CDR1 SGHRS and CDR2 YFSETQ. The CDR3 loop is CASSLNLAGGQVF. CDR3 nucleotide sequence: TGCGCCAGCAGCTTAAACCTAGCGGGGGGACAGGTCTTC.

The CDR3 reads CASSDGGTAYEQYF. The CDR3 DNA follows: TGCGCCAGCAGCGACGGAGGGACAGCCTACGAGCAGTACTTC. The chain joins TRBV10-1 to TRBJ2-7, with TRBD1 as a possible D gene (7 bases). The V end lost 6 bases, the J end lost 2 bases, and 14 bases lay between the germline ends. In germline, CDR1 is WNHNN, CDR2 SYGVQD (reference sequence). This CDR3 is 14 amino acids long.

This chain joins TRBV30 and TRBJ1-5; D might be TRBD1 (6 bases). The CDR3 has 13 residues. Trimming shortened V by 2 bases and J by 3 bases, and 8 bases separated the two germline ends. In germline, CDR1 is GTSNPN, CDR2 SVGIG (reference sequence). This chain's CDR3 is CAWSRGYNQPQHF. The CDR3 nucleotides read TGTGCCTGGAGTAGGGGGTACAATCAGCCCCAGCATTTT.

The J gene is TRBJ2-2, the V gene TRBV15; a possible D gene is TRBD1 (6 bases). Trimming cost V 0 bases and J 3 bases, with 20 bases left between them. Germline loops: CDR1 LNHNV, CDR2 YYDKDF (reference sequence). CDR3 length: 19 residues. The CDR3 region has the DNA TGTGCCACCAGCAGAGATCGTGGACAGTCCCCCGTTTACACCGGGGAGCTGTTTTTT. Translating it yields CATSRDRGQSPVYTGELFF.

The chain links TRBV10-3 to TRBJ1-3; D unclear. The CDR3 length is 14 residues. V was clipped by 7 bases and J by 4 bases, with 14 bases between them. CDR1 is ENHRY, CDR2 SYGVKD, per germline. The CDR3 DNA follows: TGTGCCATCATGCGGCGGGGTTTAGGAAACACCATATATTTT. Translating it yields CAIMRRGLGNTIYF.

This clone was picked up a small number of times. This chain connects TRBV30 to TRBJ1-1; D might be TRBD1 (5 bases). Trimming took 1 base from V and 4 from J, leaving 10 bases between them. The CDR3 has 13 amino acids. Germline V gene sequence: CDR1 GTSNPN, CDR2 SVGIG (reference sequence). CDR3 bases: TGTGCCTGGAGTGCCCCGGGGGGCACTGAAGCTTTCTTT. As protein: CAWSAPGGTEAFF.

This chain links TRBV27 with TRBJ2-5; TRBD2 is a possible D gene (6 bases). Germline CDR1 MNHEY, CDR2 SMNVEV (reference sequence). The CDR3 extends over 16 amino acids. The V gene lost 6 bases and the J gene lost 4 bases, with 21 bases spanning the gap. CDR3 region: CASRHGTSLGAETQYF. Here the CDR3 DNA reads TGTGCCAGCAGACACGGGACTTCGCTCGGGGCAGAGACCCAGTACTTC.

The chain carries TRBV7-2 and TRBJ2-7; 9 bases map to TRBD1. The V segment lost 5 bases and the J segment 1 base; nucleotides outside the gene matches: 6. The CDR3 length is 15 residues. Per germline, CDR1 SGHTA and CDR2 FQGNSA. The CDR3: CASSPGQGRSYEQYF. In DNA, the CDR3 is TGTGCCAGCAGCCCGGGACAGGGTAGGTCCTACGAGCAGTACTTC.

The chain links TRBV5-1 to TRBJ2-6, with D perhaps matching TRBD1 (5 bases). CDR1 and CDR2 (germline): SGHRS, YFSETQ. Trimming took 6 bases from V and 1 from J, leaving 14 bases between them. The CDR3 has 16 amino acids. CDR3 sequence reads: CASTVAPGSGANVLTF. CDR3 bases: TGCGCCAGCACCGTGGCCCCAGGGTCTGGGGCCAACGTCCTGACTTTC. Combining the CDR3 with reference TRBV5-1 and TRBJ2-6 gives the whole variable domain KAGVTQTPRYLIKTRGQQVTLSCSPISGHRSVSWYQQTPGQGLQFLFEYFSETQRNKGNFPGRFSGRQFSNSRSEMNVSTLELGDSALYLCASTVAPGSGANVLTFGAGSRLTVL.

This sequence joins TRBV5-5 and TRBJ2-5; no firm D call. The V and J ends lost 2 bases and 5 bases respectively, with 16 bases between them. This CDR3 spans 15 amino acids. CDR1 and CDR2 from the germline V gene are SGHKS and YYEKEE (reference sequence). The DNA of the CDR3 is TGTGCCAGCAGCTTTATTTCGCAGGTCGGCGAGACCCAGTACTTC. Protein: CASSFISQVGETQYF.

The chain combines TRBV7-2 with TRBJ2-3; the match to TRBD2 covers 7 bases. The CDR3 has 13 amino acids. Germline trimming cut 1 base from V and 8 bases from J; bases unmatched to any gene: 3. Germline CDR1 is SGHTA and CDR2 is FQGNSA. The CDR3 is CASSLVGEGTQYF. The CDR3 region has the DNA TGTGCCAGCAGCTTAGTGGGGGAGGGTACGCAGTATTTT.